This TCR beta chain was identified during a study of T-cell reconstitution after alpha-beta-depleted transplantation in children. Unique molecular identifiers featured in how the TCRbeta library was prepared. TCRdb processed the PCR reads anew with MiXCR; each CDR3 protein has one entry. The data contain about 580,000 distinct CDR3 sequences, about 21% of them singletons. Study results and limitations: Most T-cell counts and diversity one year after the transplant came from T cells that were newly produced. Alpha-beta T cells about two months after transplant reportedly derived from several hundred expanded graft clones.

The V end was cut by 6 bases, the J end by 3 bases, with 20 bases between. The CDR3 spans 16 residues. Germline V gene lookup returns CDR1 SGHVS and CDR2 FNYEAQ. A word on this clonotype: What it binds is not known.

The TCR comes from a boy under two years old who had a stem cell transplant for acute myeloid leukemia, so the T cells may come from the graft donor. Material: PBMCs, mostly from graft donor cells, obtained 360 days after TCRalphabeta/CD19-depleted stem cell transplant. The gene calls are TRBV7-6 and TRBJ2-5, with no clear D. The CDR3 protein is CASSLPGQSSEETQYF. CDR3 bases: TGTGCCAGCAGTTTACCCGGGCAGTCGTCCGAAGAGACCCAGTACTTC. Together with reference TRBV7-6 and TRBJ2-5, the CDR3 gives the full variable domain: GAGVSQSPRYKVTKRGQDVALRCDPISGHVSLYWYRQALGQGPEFLTYFNYEAQQDKSGLPNDRFSAERPEGSISTLTIQRTEQRDSAMYRCASSLPGQSSEETQYFGPGTRLLVL.